These 5 T cell receptor beta chains originate from one sample sequenced in a study of blood T cell repertoires in COVID-19. The table came from immunoSEQ multiplex PCR; TCRdb's copy has only in-frame clones and leaves some out. The sample holds about 91,000 clones, 76% seen once. Sample: peripheral blood. The receptor source for this set is a man in his 70s with acute or convalescent COVID-19.

This clone showed up just once. The chain couples TRBV5-1 to TRBJ2-7; 10 nucleotides align to TRBD1. J was trimmed by 1 base and V by 4 bases; bases with no gene match: 2. The CDR3 has 14 amino acids. CDR1 and CDR2 (germline): SGHRS, YFSETQ. CDR3: CASSPGQGSYEQYF. CDR3 DNA: TGCGCCAGCAGCCCGGGACAGGGGTCCTACGAGCAGTACTTC.

In nucleotides, the CDR3 is TGTGCCAGTGAGGGGACTAGCGGGAGGGTAGGCACAGATACGCAGTATTTT. Its protein is CASEGTSGRVGTDTQYF. This chain uses TRBV19 with TRBJ2-3; 16 nucleotides align to TRBD2. The J segment lost 1 base and the V segment lost 8 bases, leaving 6 bases of the junction unmatched. From germline, CDR1 is LNHDA and CDR2 SQIVND (reference sequence). The CDR3 totals 17 residues.

The V call is TRBV18, the J call TRBJ1-1; possible D gene TRBD1, 5 bases. In germline, CDR1 is KGHSH, CDR2 LQKENI. V shed 3 bases and J shed 1 base, with 15 bases lying between them. The CDR3 totals 16 residues. The CDR3 spells CASSPKKTVTNTEAFF. The CDR3 bases are TGTGCCAGCTCACCGAAAAAGACAGTGACGAACACTGAAGCTTTCTTT.

This clone was detected once. This chain connects TRBV28 to TRBJ1-5; D uncertain. In germline, CDR1 is MDHEN, CDR2 SYDVKM. CDR3 length equals 14 residues. Trimming took 2 bases from V and 2 from J, leaving 7 bases between them. DNA of the CDR3: TGTGCCAGCAGTTTACGCACAGGCAATCAGCCCCAGCATTTT. This translates into CASSLRTGNQPQHF.

V and J are TRBV19 and TRBJ1-5, with 10 bases matching TRBD1. J lost 4 bases, V lost 4 bases, and 4 bases had no gene match. This CDR3 has 15 residues. Germline-derived CDR1 and CDR2 are LNHDA and SQIVND (reference sequence). CDR3 DNA sequence: TGTGCCAGTAGTACCGGACAGGGGGAAAATCAGCCCCAGCATTTT. Its translation: CASSTGQGENQPQHF.